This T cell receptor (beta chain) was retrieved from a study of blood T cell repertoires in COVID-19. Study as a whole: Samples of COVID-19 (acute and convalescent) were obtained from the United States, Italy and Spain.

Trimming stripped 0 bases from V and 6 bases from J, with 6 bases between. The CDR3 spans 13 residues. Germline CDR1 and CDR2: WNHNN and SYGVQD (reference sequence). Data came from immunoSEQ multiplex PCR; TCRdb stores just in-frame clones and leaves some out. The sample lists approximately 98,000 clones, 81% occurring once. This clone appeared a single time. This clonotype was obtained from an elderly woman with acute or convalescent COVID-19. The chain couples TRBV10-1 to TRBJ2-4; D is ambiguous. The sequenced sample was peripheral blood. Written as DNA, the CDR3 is TGCGCCAGCAGTGAGTCAACCAGAAACATTCAGTACTTC. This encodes CASSESTRNIQYF.